Listed here are 4 T cell receptor beta chains from one sample, sequenced in a study of control samples from healthy donors and cancer patients. This table comes from immunoSEQ multiplex PCR, and its TCRdb copy is limited to in-frame clones, with some not included. The profile shows about 180,000 clones, around 90% of them singletons. What was sequenced was blood. Receptors originate from a woman between 45 and 65 years old in good health.

Worth noting for this clone: Other nucleotide sequences from this sample produce the same CDR3. The CDR3 bases are TGCAGTGCCAGAAGAGAGGAGGCTTTCTTT. This translates into CSARREEAFF. The J gene is TRBJ1-1, the V gene TRBV20-1; D not resolved. This CDR3 has 10 residues. Germline assignment: CDR1 DFQATT and CDR2 SNEGSKA (reference sequence). Trimming took 6 bases from V and 11 from J, leaving 13 bases between them.

Note on this clone: In the same sample, other DNA sequences code for this CDR3. This chain connects TRBV18 to TRBJ1-1; no clear D. This CDR3 is built from 13 residues. Trimming pared 2 bases from V and 3 bases from J, leaving 7 bases between. The V gene's germline CDR1 is KGHSH and CDR2 LQKENI. The CDR3 DNA follows: TGTGCCAGCTCACCAGGGAGGGACACTGAAGCTTTCTTT. Its protein product is CASSPGRDTEAFF.

This clone was counted once. The chain combines TRBV30 with TRBJ2-3; D is unclear. The CDR3 is made up of 12 amino acids. CDR1 is GTSNPN and CDR2 is SVGIG in the germline V gene (reference sequence). V was pared by 4 bases and J by 6 bases, with 11 bases between. CDR3 residues: CAWKSLRDTQYF. The CDR3 DNA sequence: TGTGCCTGGAAGAGTCTGAGGGATACGCAGTATTTT. Full variable domain (missing parts from reference TRBV30 and TRBJ2-3): SQTIHQWPATLVQPVGSPLSLECTVEGTSNPNLYWYRQAAGRGLQLLFYSVGIGQISSEVPQNLSASRPQDRQFILSSKKLLLSDSGFYLCAWKSLRDTQYFGPGTRLTVL.

This clone was recorded once. The J gene is TRBJ1-4, the V gene TRBV12-3 or TRBV12-4; D gene uncertain. CDR3 length: 11 residues. V lost 5 bases and J 7 bases, leaving 5 bases between the germline ends. In DNA form, the CDR3 reads TGTGCCAGCAGTACTGTTGAAAAACTGTTTTTT. It yields the protein CASSTVEKLFF.